Sequencing of this T cell receptor beta chain was carried out in a study of immune evolution from preneoplasia to lung adenocarcinoma. Profiling relied on immunoSEQ multiplex PCR, and the TCRdb table lists in-frame clones only, not all of them. Among about 9,600 clones, about four fifths were seen once, and the ten largest hold 4.8%. In germline, CDR1 is SGHDT, CDR2 YYEEEE. With V trimmed by 4 bases and J by 0 bases, 2 bases remained unmatched. The CDR3 is made up of 15 amino acids. The TCR originated in a person aged 70 to 79 with lung adenocarcinoma. Material: FFPE minimally invasive lung adenocarcinoma tissue. This chain links TRBV5-6 with TRBJ2-2; 8 nucleotides match TRBD2. The CDR3 DNA sequence: TGTGCCAGCAGCGCACTAGCGGCGAACACCGGGGAGCTGTTTTTT. This translates into CASSALAANTGELFF.